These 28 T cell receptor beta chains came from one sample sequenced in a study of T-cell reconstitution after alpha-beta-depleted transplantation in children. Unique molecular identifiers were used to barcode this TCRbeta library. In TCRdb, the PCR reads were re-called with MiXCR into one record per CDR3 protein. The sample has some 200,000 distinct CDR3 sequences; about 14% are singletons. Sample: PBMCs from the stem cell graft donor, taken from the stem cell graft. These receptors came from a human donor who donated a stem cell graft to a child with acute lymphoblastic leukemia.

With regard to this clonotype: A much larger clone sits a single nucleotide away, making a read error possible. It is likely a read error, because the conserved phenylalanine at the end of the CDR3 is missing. For the CDR3, the DNA is TGCGCCAGCAGCTCTGGGGACAGCCTCTCCTACGAGCAGTACTTG. Amino acid sequence: CASSSGDSLSYEQYL. The chain recombines TRBV5-1 with TRBJ2-7; 7 bases match TRBD1. The germline V gene has CDR1 SGHRS and CDR2 YFSETQ. This CDR3 contains 15 residues. V gave up 3 bases and J gave up 0 bases; unmatched junction bases: 6.

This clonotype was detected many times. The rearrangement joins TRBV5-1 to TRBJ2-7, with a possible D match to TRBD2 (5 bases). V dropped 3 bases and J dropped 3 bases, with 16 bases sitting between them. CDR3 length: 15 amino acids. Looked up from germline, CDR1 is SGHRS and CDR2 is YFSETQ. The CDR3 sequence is CASSSDWDKFYEQYF. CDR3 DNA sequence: TGCGCCAGCAGCTCGGACTGGGATAAATTCTACGAGCAGTACTTC.

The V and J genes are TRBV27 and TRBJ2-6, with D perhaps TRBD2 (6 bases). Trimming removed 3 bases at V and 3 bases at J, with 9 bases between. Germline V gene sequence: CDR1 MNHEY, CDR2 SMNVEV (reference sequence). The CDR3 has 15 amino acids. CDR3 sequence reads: CASSFGGDGANVLTF. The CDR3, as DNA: TGTGCCAGCAGTTTCGGGGGTGATGGGGCCAACGTCCTGACTTTC.

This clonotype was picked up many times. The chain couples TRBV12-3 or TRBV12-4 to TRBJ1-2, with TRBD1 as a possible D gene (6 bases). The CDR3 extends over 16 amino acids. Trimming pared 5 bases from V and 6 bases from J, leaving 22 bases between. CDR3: CASSHLTQGPGDGYTF. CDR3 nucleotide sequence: TGTGCCAGCAGTCATCTGACACAGGGACCCGGCGATGGCTACACCTTC.

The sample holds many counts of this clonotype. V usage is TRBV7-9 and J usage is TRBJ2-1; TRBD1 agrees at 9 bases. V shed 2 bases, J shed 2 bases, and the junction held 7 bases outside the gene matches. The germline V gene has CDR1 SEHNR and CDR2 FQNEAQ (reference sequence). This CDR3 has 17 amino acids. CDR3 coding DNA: TGTGCCAGCAGCTTACCAAGGGACAGGGATGCCTACAATGAGCAGTTCTTC. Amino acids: CASSLPRDRDAYNEQFF. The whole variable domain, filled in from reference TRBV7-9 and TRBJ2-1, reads DTGVSQNPRHKITKRGQNVTFRCDPISEHNRLYWYRQTLGQGPEFLTYFQNEAQLEKSRLLSDRFSAERPKGSFSTLEIQRTEQGDSAMYLCASSLPRDRDAYNEQFFGPGTRLTVL.

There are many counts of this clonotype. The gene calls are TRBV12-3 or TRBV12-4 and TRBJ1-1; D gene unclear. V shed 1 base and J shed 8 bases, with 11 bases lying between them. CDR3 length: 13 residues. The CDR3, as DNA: TGTGCCAGCAGTTTAGGCGGGCCCCCCGAAGCTTTCTTT. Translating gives CASSLGGPPEAFF.

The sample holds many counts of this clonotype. The chain's CDR3 is CSATGTEGTLGGYTF. The CDR3, as DNA: TGCAGTGCTACGGGGACGGAGGGAACTTTAGGTGGCTACACCTTC. The chain combines TRBV20-1 with TRBJ1-2, with D possibly TRBD1 on 5 matching bases. This CDR3 comprises 15 residues. CDR1 and CDR2 (germline): DFQATT, SNEGSKA (reference sequence). V was shortened by 4 bases and J by 7 bases, with 22 bases between the two germline ends.

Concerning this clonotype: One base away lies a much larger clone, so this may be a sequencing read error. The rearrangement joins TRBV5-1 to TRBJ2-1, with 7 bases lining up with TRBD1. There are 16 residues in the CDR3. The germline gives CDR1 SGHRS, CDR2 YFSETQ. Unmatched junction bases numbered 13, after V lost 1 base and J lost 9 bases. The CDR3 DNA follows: TGCGCCAGCAGCTTGAGTGGGGCAGGGGGATCAAGTGAGCAGTTCTTC. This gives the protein CASSLSGAGGSSEQFF. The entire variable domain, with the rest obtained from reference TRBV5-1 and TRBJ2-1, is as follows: KAGVTQTPRYLIKTRGQQVTLSCSPISGHRSVSWYQQTPGQGLQFLFEYFSETQRNKGNFPGRFSGRQFSNSRSEMNVSTLELGDSALYLCASSLSGAGGSSEQFFGPGTRLTVL.

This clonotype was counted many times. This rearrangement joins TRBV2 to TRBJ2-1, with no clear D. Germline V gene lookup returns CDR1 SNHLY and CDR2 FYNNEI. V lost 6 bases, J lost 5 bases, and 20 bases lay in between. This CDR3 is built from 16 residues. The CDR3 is CASRIKLWIEDNEQFF. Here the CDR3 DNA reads TGTGCCAGCAGGATAAAACTGTGGATAGAAGACAATGAGCAGTTCTTC.

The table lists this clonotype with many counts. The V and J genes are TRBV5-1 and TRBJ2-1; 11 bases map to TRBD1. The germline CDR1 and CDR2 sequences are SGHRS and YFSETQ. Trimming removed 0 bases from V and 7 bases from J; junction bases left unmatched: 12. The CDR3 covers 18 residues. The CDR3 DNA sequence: TGCGCCAGCAGCTTGGCAGTTATGGGACAGGGGGTTGAGAATGAGCAGTTCTTC. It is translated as CASSLAVMGQGVENEQFF.

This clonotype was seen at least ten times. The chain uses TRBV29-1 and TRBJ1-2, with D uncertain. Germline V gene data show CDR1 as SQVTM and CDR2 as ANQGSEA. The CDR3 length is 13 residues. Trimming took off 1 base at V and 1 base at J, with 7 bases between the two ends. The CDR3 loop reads CSVEGGINYGYTF. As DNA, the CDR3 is TGCAGCGTTGAAGGAGGGATTAACTATGGCTACACCTTC. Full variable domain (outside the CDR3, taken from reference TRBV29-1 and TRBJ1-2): SAVISQKPSRDICQRGTSLTIQCQVDSQVTMMFWYRQQPGQSLTLIATANQGSEATYESGFVIDKFPISRPNLTFSTLTVSNMSPEDSSIYLCSVEGGINYGYTFGSGTRLTVV.

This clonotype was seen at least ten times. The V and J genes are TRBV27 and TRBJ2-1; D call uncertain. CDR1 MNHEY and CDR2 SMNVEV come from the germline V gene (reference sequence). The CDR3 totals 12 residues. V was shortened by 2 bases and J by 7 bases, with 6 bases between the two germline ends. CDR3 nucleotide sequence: TGTGCCAGCAGTTTACCCACTAATGAGCAGTTCTTC. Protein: CASSLPTNEQFF.

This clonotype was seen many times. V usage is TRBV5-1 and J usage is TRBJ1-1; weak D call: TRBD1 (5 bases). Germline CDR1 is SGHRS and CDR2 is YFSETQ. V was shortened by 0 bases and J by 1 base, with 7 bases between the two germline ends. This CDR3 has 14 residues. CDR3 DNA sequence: TGCGCCAGCAGCTTGGGGGGCGAGAACACTGAAGCTTTCTTT. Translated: CASSLGGENTEAFF. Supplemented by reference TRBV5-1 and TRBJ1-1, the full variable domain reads KAGVTQTPRYLIKTRGQQVTLSCSPISGHRSVSWYQQTPGQGLQFLFEYFSETQRNKGNFPGRFSGRQFSNSRSEMNVSTLELGDSALYLCASSLGGENTEAFFGQGTRLTVV.

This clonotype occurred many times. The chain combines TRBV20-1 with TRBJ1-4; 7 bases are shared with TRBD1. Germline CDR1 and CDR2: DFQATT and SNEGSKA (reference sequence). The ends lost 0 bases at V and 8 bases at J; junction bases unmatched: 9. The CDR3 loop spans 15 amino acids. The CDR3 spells CSARDATGAGEKLFF. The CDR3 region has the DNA TGCAGTGCTAGAGACGCTACAGGGGCAGGAGAAAAACTGTTTTTT.

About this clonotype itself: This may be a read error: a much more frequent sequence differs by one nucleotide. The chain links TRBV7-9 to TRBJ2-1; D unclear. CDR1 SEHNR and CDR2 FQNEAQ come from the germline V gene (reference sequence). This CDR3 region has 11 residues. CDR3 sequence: CASRLISEQFF. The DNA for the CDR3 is TGTGCCAGCCGCTTAATATCAGAGCAGTTCTTC.

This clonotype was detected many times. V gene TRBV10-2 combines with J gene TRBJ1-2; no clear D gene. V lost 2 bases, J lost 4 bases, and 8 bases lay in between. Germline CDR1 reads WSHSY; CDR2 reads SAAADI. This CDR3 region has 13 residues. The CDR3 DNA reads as TGCGCCAGCAGTGAGGAGGGTATCTATGGCTACACCTTC. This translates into CASSEEGIYGYTF.

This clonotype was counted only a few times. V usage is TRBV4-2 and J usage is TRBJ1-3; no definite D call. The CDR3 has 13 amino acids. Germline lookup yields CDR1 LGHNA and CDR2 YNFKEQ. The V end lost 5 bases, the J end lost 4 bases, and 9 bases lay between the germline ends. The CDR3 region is CASSDETGNTIYF. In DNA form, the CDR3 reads TGTGCCAGCAGCGACGAGACCGGAAACACCATATATTTT.

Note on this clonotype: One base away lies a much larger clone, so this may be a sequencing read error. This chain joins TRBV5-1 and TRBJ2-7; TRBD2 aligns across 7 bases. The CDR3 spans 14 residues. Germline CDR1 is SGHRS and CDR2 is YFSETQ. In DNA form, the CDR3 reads TGCGCCAGCAGCTTGGATGGGAGGGCCTACGAGCAGTGCTTC. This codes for CASSLDGRAYEQCF.

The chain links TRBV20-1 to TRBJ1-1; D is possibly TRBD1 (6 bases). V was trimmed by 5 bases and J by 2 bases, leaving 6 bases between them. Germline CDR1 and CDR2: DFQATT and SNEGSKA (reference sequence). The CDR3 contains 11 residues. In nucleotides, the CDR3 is TGCAGTGCTGGGACAAACACTGAAGCTTTCTTT. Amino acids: CSAGTNTEAFF.

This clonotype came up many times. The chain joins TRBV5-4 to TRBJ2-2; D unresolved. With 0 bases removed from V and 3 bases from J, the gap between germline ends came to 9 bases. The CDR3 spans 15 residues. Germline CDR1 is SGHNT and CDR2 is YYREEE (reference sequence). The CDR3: CASSLDRFHTGELFF. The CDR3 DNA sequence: TGTGCCAGCAGCTTGGATCGCTTTCACACCGGGGAGCTGTTTTTT.

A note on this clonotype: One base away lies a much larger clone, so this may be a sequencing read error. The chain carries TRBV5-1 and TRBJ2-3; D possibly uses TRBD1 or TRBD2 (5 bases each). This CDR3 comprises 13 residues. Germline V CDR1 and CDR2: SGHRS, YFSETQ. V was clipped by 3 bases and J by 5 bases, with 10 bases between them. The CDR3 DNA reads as TGCGCCAGCAGCTCCGGGACCATAGATACGCAGTATTTT. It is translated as CASSSGTIDTQYF. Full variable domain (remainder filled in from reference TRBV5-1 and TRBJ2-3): KAGVTQTPRYLIKTRGQQVTLSCSPISGHRSVSWYQQTPGQGLQFLFEYFSETQRNKGNFPGRFSGRQFSNSRSEMNVSTLELGDSALYLCASSSGTIDTQYFGPGTRLTVL.

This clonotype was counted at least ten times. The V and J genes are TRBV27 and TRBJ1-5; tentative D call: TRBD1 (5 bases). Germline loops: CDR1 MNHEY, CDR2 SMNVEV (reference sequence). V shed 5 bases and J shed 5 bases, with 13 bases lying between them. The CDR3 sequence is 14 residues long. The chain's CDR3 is CASSPTGPYQPQHF. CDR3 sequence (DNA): TGTGCCAGCAGTCCGACGGGACCCTATCAGCCCCAGCATTTT.

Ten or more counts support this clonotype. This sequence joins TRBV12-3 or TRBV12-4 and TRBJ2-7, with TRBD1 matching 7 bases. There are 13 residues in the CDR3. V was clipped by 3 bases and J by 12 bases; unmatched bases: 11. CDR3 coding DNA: TGTGCCAGCAGTTTCGGAGACAGGGCTCCCCCGTACTTC. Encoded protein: CASSFGDRAPPYF.

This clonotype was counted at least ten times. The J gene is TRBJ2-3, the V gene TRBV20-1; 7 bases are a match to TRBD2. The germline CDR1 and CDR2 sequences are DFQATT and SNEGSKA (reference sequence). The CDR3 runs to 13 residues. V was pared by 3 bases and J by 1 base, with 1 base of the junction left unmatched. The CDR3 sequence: CSARAGGTDTQYF. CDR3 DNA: TGCAGTGCTAGGGCGGGGGGCACAGATACGCAGTATTTT.

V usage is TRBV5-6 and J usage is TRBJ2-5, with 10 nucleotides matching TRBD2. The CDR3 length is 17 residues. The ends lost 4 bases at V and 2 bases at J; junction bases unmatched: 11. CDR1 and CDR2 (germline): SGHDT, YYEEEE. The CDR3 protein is CASSPVAGLAIQETQYF. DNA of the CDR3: TGTGCCAGCAGCCCAGTCGCGGGACTAGCGATTCAAGAGACCCAGTACTTC.

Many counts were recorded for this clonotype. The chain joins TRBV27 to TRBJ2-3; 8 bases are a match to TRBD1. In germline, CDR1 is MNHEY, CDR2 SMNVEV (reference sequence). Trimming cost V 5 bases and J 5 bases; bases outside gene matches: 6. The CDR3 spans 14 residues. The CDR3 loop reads CASSPTGQGDTQYF. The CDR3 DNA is TGTGCCAGCAGTCCTACCGGACAGGGAGATACGCAGTATTTT.

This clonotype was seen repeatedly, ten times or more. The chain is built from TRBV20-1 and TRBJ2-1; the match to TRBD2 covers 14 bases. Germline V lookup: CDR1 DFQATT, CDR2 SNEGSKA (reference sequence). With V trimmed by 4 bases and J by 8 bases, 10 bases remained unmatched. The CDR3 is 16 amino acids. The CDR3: CSAIGTSGSYWDEQFF. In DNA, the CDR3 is TGCAGTGCTATAGGGACTAGCGGGAGTTATTGGGATGAGCAGTTCTTC.

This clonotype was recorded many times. CDR3 loop: CASSPPTSATYEQYF. CDR3 sequence (DNA): TGTGCCAGCAGCCCGCCGACTAGCGCGACCTACGAGCAGTACTTC. This chain links TRBV7-2 with TRBJ2-7; 8 bases match TRBD2. CDR3 size: 15 residues. CDR1 and CDR2 from the germline V gene are SGHTA and FQGNSA. Unmatched junction bases numbered 8, after V lost 5 bases and J lost 2 bases.